What follows is one T cell receptor (beta chain) and its context. In Seattle, patients joined the study during active infection and were tracked longitudinally. These data are taken from a study of blood T cell repertoires in COVID-19. Whole-study context: Researchers got acute and convalescent COVID-19 samples from the United States, Italy and Spain. Sample material is recorded as cDNA or gDNA derived from T cells, B-cell-depleted T cells, or PBMCs.

The method was immunoSEQ multiplex PCR; TCRdb's version includes in-frame clones alone and lacks a portion of them. The table has 200,000 to 300,000 clones, around 90% seen once. V lost 4 bases, J lost 7 bases, and 4 bases stayed unmatched. The CDR3 has 14 residues. In germline, CDR1 is ENHRY, CDR2 SYGVKD. The sequence came from a man under 40 with COVID-19, enrolled during active disease. The sequencing input was peripheral blood. The chain carries TRBV10-3 and TRBJ2-1; 10 bases line up with TRBD1. The CDR3 DNA follows: TGTGCCATCAGTGGAGACAGGGGGCAGAATGAGCAGTTCTTC. It translates to CAISGDRGQNEQFF.